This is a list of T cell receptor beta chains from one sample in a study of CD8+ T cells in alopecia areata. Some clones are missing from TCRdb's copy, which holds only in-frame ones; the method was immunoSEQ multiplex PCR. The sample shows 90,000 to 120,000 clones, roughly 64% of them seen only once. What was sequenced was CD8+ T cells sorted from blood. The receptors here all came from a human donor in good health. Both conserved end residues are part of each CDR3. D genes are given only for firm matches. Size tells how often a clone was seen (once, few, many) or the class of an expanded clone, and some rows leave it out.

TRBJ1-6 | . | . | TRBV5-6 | TGTGCCAGCAGCCTCTCGGTCGGGACCGGTTCACCCCTCCACTTT | CASSLSVGTGSPLHF
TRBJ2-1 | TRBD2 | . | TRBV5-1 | TGCGCCAGCAGCCCCGGCGGGGGGGGCTCCTACAATGAGCAGTTCTTC | CASSPGGGGSYNEQFF
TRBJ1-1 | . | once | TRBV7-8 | TGTGCCAGCAGCTCACACCCGGCGGGCGGGGACACTGAAGCTTTCTTT | CASSSHPAGGDTEAFF
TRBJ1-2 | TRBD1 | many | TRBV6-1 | TGTGCCAGCAGTGAAGTACCGACAGGGTATGGCTACACCTTC | CASSEVPTGYGYTF
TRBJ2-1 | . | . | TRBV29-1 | TGCAGCGTTCCGCCCCTAGAGGCCCTAGGGAATGAGCAGTTCTTC | CSVPPLEALGNEQFF
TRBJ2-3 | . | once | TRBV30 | TGTGCCTGGAGTGTTGTGGGGGGGCCCACAGATACGCAGTATTTT | CAWSVVGGPTDTQYF
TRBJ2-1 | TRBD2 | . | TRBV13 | TGTGCCAGCGGGTGGTCGGGAGGAAGCCCCTACAATGAGCAGTTCTTC | CASGWSGGSPYNEQFF
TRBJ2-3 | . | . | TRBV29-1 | TGCAGCGCCCCGGTCCCGGGGGCAGATACGCAGTATTTT | CSAPVPGADTQYF
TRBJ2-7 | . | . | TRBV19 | TGTGCCAGTGCGCCAGTTGGGGCCGCCTACGAGCAGTACTTC | CASAPVGAAYEQYF
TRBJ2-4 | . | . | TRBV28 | TGTGCCAGCAGTTTATTAGGGGGTCCAAACATTCAGTACTTC | CASSLLGGPNIQYF
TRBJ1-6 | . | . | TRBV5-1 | TGCGCCAGCAGCACCGGCGAAGGCCGCTCCTATAATTCACCCCTCCACTTT | CASSTGEGRSYNSPLHF
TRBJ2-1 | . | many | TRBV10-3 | TGTGCCATCAGTGAGGGCAGGGAAGCTAGTGAGCAGTTCTTC | CAISEGREASEQFF
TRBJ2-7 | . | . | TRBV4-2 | TGTGCCAGCAGCCAAGCGGCGGCCTCCTACGAGCAGTACTTC | CASSQAAASYEQYF
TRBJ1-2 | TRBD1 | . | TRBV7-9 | TGTGCCAGCAGCTTAGTAGGACAGGTTAAAGGCTACACCTTC | CASSLVGQVKGYTF
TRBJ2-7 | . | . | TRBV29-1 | TGCAGCGTTAAGAAAGGGGCCTACGAGCAGTACTTC | CSVKKGAYEQYF
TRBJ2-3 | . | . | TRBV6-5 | TGTGCCAGCAGCATGGACACTTCAAGGGATACGCAGTATTTT | CASSMDTSRDTQYF